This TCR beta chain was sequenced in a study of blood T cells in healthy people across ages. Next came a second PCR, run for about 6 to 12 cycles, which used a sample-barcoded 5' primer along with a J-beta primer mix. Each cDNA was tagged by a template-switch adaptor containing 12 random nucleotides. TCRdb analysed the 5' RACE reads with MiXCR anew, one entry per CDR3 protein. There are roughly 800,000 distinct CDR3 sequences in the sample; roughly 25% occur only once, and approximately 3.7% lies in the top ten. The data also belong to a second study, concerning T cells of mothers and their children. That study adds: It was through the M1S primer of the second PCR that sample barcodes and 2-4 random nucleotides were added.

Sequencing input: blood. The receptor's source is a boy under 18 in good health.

CDR3 sequence: CASRTTVLAKNIQYF. For the CDR3, the DNA is TGTGCCAGCAGAACGACAGTCCTAGCCAAAAACATTCAGTACTTC. This chain links TRBV6-6 with TRBJ2-4; maybe TRBD1 (5 bases). The CDR3 is 15 residues long. The germline V and J ends were trimmed by 6 bases and 0 bases, with 12 bases remaining between them. Germline assignment: CDR1 MNHNY and CDR2 SVGAGI (reference sequence).